Below, 19 T cell receptor beta chains from the same sample are listed, as sequenced in a study of T cells in Graves' hyperthyroidism and ophthalmopathy. Amplified TCR beta CDR3 regions derived from RNA transcripts. When the TCR CDR3 underwent first-round RT-PCR, the HTBI primer set was used. Each CDR3 protein is one row after TCRdb ran MiXCR on the multiplex PCR reads. The sample records 500,000 to 650,000 distinct CDR3 sequences, 14% being singletons. The specimen sequenced was blood. These receptors were obtained from a woman between 35 and 50 years old with Graves' hyperthyroidism.

This clonotype was seen at least ten times. This chain joins TRBV12-3 or TRBV12-4 and TRBJ2-2; perhaps TRBD2 as D (5 bases). CDR3 length equals 13 residues. Trimming left V 5 bases short and J 8 bases short, with 12 bases between. The chain's CDR3 is CASSPTSTGELFF. CDR3 DNA: TGTGCCAGCAGTCCTACTAGTACAGGGGAGCTGTTTTTT.

Remarks on this clonotype: This clone may be a read error of a much larger clone one base away. The CDR3 reads CASSLAGFYNGQFF. The DNA of the CDR3 is TGTGCCAGCAGCTTAGCGGGTTTTTACAATGGGCAGTTCTTC. This chain uses TRBV11-2 with TRBJ2-1; D unclear. Germline CDR1 is SGHAT and CDR2 is FQNNGV. The CDR3 spans 14 residues.

This clonotype came up many times. The CDR3 protein is CASSDGTTYEQYF. For the CDR3, the DNA is TGTGCCAGCAGTGACGGTACCACCTACGAGCAGTACTTC. This chain uses TRBV2 with TRBJ2-7, with D hard to call. CDR1 and CDR2 from the germline V gene are SNHLY and FYNNEI. The CDR3 contains 13 residues. Trimming removed 3 bases at V and 2 bases at J, with 8 bases between.

This clonotype was found many times. V and J are TRBV6-1 and TRBJ2-7, with 9 bases fitting TRBD1. The CDR3 has 13 amino acids. Germline assignment: CDR1 MNHNS and CDR2 SASEGT. V lost 11 bases and J lost 2; bases outside the gene matches: 7. CDR3 sequence reads: CAVGQGTAYEQYF. CDR3 sequence (DNA): TGTGCCGTAGGACAGGGGACTGCCTACGAGCAGTACTTC.

This clonotype was detected ten times or more. The chain is built from TRBV28 and TRBJ2-7, with D unclear. Germline V CDR1 and CDR2: MDHEN, SYDVKM. The V end lost 2 bases, the J end lost 6 bases, and 8 bases lay between the germline ends. The CDR3 is 12 residues long. The CDR3 region is CASSLVVGEQYF. As DNA, the CDR3 is TGTGCCAGCAGTTTAGTAGTCGGCGAGCAGTACTTC. Looking up the rest from reference TRBV28 and TRBJ2-7 gives the full variable domain: DVKVTQSSRYLVKRTGEKVFLECVQDMDHENMFWYRQDPGLGLRLIYFSYDVKMKEKGDIPEGYSVSREKKERFSLILESASTNQTSMYLCASSLVVGEQYFGPGTRLTVT.

This clonotype was counted ten times or more. V gene TRBV30 combines with J gene TRBJ1-1; TRBD1 agrees at 7 bases. Germline values: CDR1 GTSNPN, CDR2 SVGIG (reference sequence). V shed 3 bases and J 0 bases; nucleotides not matched to a gene: 4. The CDR3 consists of 14 residues. DNA for the CDR3: TGTGCCTGGAGAGGAGGGGGCTTGAACACTGAAGCTTTCTTT. This codes for CAWRGGGLNTEAFF.

At least ten counts were recorded for this clonotype. This chain joins TRBV28 and TRBJ2-7, with 7 bases fitting TRBD1. The CDR3 has 15 amino acids. Trimming at V came to 7 bases and at J to 3 bases, leaving 12 bases not matched to a gene. Germline V gives CDR1 MDHEN, CDR2 SYDVKM. CDR3 sequence reads: CASISRDRTNYEQYF. The CDR3 nucleotides are TGTGCCAGCATCTCGAGGGACAGAACGAACTACGAGCAGTACTTC.

This clonotype was counted many times. The rearrangement links TRBV7-2 to TRBJ1-4; the D gene is possibly TRBD1 (6 bases). The CDR3 runs 12 residues. The V and J ends lost 8 bases and 7 bases respectively, with 11 bases between them. Per the germline V gene, CDR1 is SGHTA and CDR2 is FQGNSA. The CDR3 DNA reads TGTGCCAGCCCAGGGGAAACTGAAAAACTGTTTTTT. It codes for CASPGETEKLFF.

This clonotype was found a few times. The chain combines TRBV20-1 with TRBJ2-1, with TRBD2 identical over 16 bases. The germline gives CDR1 DFQATT, CDR2 SNEGSKA (reference sequence). V shed 6 bases and J 12 bases; nucleotides not matched to a gene: 11. The CDR3 contains 15 residues. CDR3 in amino acids: CSAGEGTSGRVGQFF. The CDR3 nucleotides are TGCAGTGCGGGGGAAGGGACTAGCGGGAGGGTGGGGCAGTTCTTC.

The sample holds many counts of this clonotype. J is TRBJ2-7 and V is TRBV11-2; 9 bases match TRBD1. This CDR3 spans 15 amino acids. The ends lost 3 bases at V and 7 bases at J; junction bases unmatched: 10. Germline CDR1 SGHAT, CDR2 FQNNGV. CDR3 in amino acids: CASSLSSGQGREQYF. In DNA form, the CDR3 reads TGTGCCAGCAGCTTGTCTTCGGGACAGGGAAGGGAGCAGTACTTC.

Many counts were recorded for this clonotype. The chain recombines TRBV7-3 with TRBJ1-1; perhaps TRBD1 as D (5 bases). With 1 base removed from V and 1 base from J, the gap between germline ends came to 10 bases. Germline CDR1 and CDR2: SGHTA and FQGTGA. The CDR3 extends over 15 amino acids. The CDR3 loop reads CASSLIGQPNTEAFF. The CDR3 nucleotides are TGTGCCAGCAGCTTAATCGGACAACCGAACACTGAAGCTTTCTTT.

This chain joins TRBV28 and TRBJ2-4; D may be TRBD1 (6 bases). The germline CDR1 and CDR2 sequences are MDHEN and SYDVKM. V dropped 4 bases and J dropped 8 bases, with 18 bases sitting between them. The CDR3 sequence is 15 residues long. The CDR3 spells CASSSSPGTFHIQYF. The CDR3 nucleotides read TGTGCCAGCAGTTCCTCCCCCGGGACATTTCACATTCAGTACTTC.

In its sample, this clonotype was seen many times. This CDR3 is CASSVSAGVTNIQYF. Written as DNA, the CDR3 is TGTGCCAGCAGTGTTTCTGCGGGAGTAACGAACATTCAGTACTTC. V and J are TRBV2 and TRBJ2-4; 7 bases are shared with TRBD2. V lost 4 bases, J lost 7 bases, and 10 bases stayed unmatched. The CDR3 extends over 15 amino acids. Looked up from germline, CDR1 is SNHLY and CDR2 is FYNNEI. The full variable domain, its missing parts supplied by reference TRBV2 and TRBJ2-4, is EPEVTQTPSHQVTQMGQEVILRCVPISNHLYFYWYRQILGQKVEFLVSFYNNEISEKSEIFDDQFSVERPDGSNFTLKIRSTKLEDSAMYFCASSVSAGVTNIQYFGAGTRLSVL.

There are many counts of this clonotype. CDR3 sequence: CASKVLNTGELFF. CDR3 bases: TGTGCCAGCAAGGTGCTGAACACCGGGGAGCTGTTTTTT. The V call is TRBV28, the J call TRBJ2-2; no clear D gene. The V gene lost 7 bases and the J gene lost 1 base, with 7 bases spanning the gap. The V gene's germline CDR1 is MDHEN and CDR2 SYDVKM. This CDR3 is 13 amino acids long.

This chain connects TRBV5-1 to TRBJ2-7; D possibly matches TRBD1 or TRBD2 (5 bases each). CDR1 is SGHRS, CDR2 YFSETQ, per germline. Between the trimmed V and J ends, which lost 0 bases and 6 bases, there was a span of 10 bases. This CDR3 contains 13 residues. The CDR3 DNA reads as TGCGCCAGCAGCTTGGCTCGGGGCCTCGAGCAGTACTTC. This codes for CASSLARGLEQYF.

This CDR3 is CASSYSKASGRAGELFF. CDR3 nucleotide sequence: TGTGCCAGCAGTTACTCGAAGGCTAGCGGGAGGGCCGGGGAGCTGTTTTTT. The chain joins TRBV6-6 to TRBJ2-2, with 12 bases lining up with TRBD2. J gave up 6 bases and V 0 bases, and 5 bases lay outside the gene matches. Germline-derived CDR1 and CDR2 are MNHNY and SVGAGI (reference sequence). The CDR3 runs to 17 residues.

This clonotype was observed many times. V and J are TRBV18 and TRBJ2-7; 8 bases are a match to TRBD1. CDR3 length equals 15 residues. The V gene's germline CDR1 is KGHSH and CDR2 LQKENI. V was pared by 6 bases and J by 6 bases, with 13 bases of the junction left unmatched. The CDR3 here is CASSPKAGGATEQYF. CDR3 DNA sequence: TGTGCCAGCTCCCCCAAGGCAGGGGGCGCGACCGAGCAGTACTTC. The variable domain in full, completed from reference TRBV18 and TRBJ2-7, reads NAGVMQNPRHLVRRRGQEARLRCSPMKGHSHVYWYRQLPEEGLKFMVYLQKENIIDESGMPKERFSAEFPKEGPSILRIQQVVRGDSAAYFCASSPKAGGATEQYFGPGTRLTVT.

This clonotype was recorded a few times. CDR3 coding DNA: TGCAGCGTTGCGATCGGACCCTACGAGCAGTACTTC. Residues: CSVAIGPYEQYF. V and J are TRBV29-1 and TRBJ2-7; D not resolved. Trimming took off 4 bases at V and 2 bases at J, with 9 bases between the two ends. Germline V gene sequence: CDR1 SQVTM, CDR2 ANQGSEA. The CDR3 has 12 amino acids.

This clonotype was seen many times. The chain carries TRBV27 and TRBJ2-5; D remains ambiguous. From germline, CDR1 is MNHEY and CDR2 SMNVEV (reference sequence). The CDR3 totals 15 residues. V was cut by 2 bases and J by 2 bases, with 12 bases left in between. CDR3 region: CASSLRGPVQETQYF. CDR3 in DNA: TGTGCCAGCAGTTTAAGAGGACCGGTTCAAGAGACCCAGTACTTC.